The rows below give T cell receptor beta chains drawn from one sample of a study of blood T cell repertoires in COVID-19. Clones were read by immunoSEQ multiplex PCR, and TCRdb kept only the in-frame ones, dropping some. The sample includes 150,000 to 180,000 clones, roughly 88% of them seen just once. The sample taken for sequencing was peripheral blood. These TCRs come from a man aged 55 to 69 with COVID-19, enrolled during active disease. Each CDR3 is given without its conserved first and last residue.

>TRBJ2-1|TRBV4-2
ASSQDSGSYNEQF
>TRBJ2-5|TRBV7-3
ASTAPGRGETQY
>TRBJ1-5|TRBV23-1
ASSQSGRGRAFSNQPQH
>TRBJ1-2|TRBV28
ASSVDIYGYT
>TRBJ1-1|TRBV7-9
ASSQDSAWKAF
>TRBJ1-6|TRBV30
AWSVLLANNSPLH
>TRBJ2-5|TRBV7-2
ASSLVAGYQETQY
>TRBJ2-7|TRBV3-1/TRBV3-2
ASSQTGYEQY
>TRBJ2-2|TRBV3-1/TRBV3-2
ASSQDPRLAGRTGELF
>TRBJ2-3|TRBV5-1
ASSWGQALDTQY
>TRBJ2-5|TRBV28
ASSSGQKGQETQY
>TRBJ2-2|TRBV7-2
ASTKSGGTASGTGELF
>TRBJ1-6|TRBV9
ASSNRAYNSPLH
>TRBJ2-5|TRBV18
ASSQSGGRPETQY
>TRBJ1-6|TRBV4-1
ASSQDRTNSPLH
>TRBJ1-1|TRBV6-5
ASSRVRGTEAF
>TRBJ1-3|TRBV11-2
ASSPSGVPGNTIY
>TRBJ1-6|TRBV2
ASRGRTGENSPLH
>TRBJ2-1|TRBV5-1
ASSLPGLAGGYNEQF
>TRBJ2-2|TRBV11-2
ASSWGRTGSGELF
>TRBJ1-5|TRBV19
ASSPQGLSNQPQH
>TRBJ1-1|TRBV11-3
ASSLDFAGGLVEAF
>TRBJ2-5|TRBV7-3
ASSLGAAPWETQY
>TRBJ2-5|TRBV7-2
ASSLDQETTQY
>TRBJ1-1|TRBV5-1
ASSLVVGTIEAF
>TRBJ2-7|TRBV5-6
ASSPLGTGSNEQY
>TRBJ1-5|TRBV19
ASGTGGNQPQH
>TRBJ2-5|TRBV5-1
ASSPGTSGGPETQY
>TRBJ2-1|TRBV29-1
SARDFDNEQF
>TRBJ1-1|TRBV9
ASSAKGGGTREAF
>TRBJ2-3|TRBV6-5
ASRGLGTDTQY
>TRBJ2-4|TRBV27
ASSPSSSFGSVSLAGGIQY
>TRBJ1-6|TRBV3-1/TRBV3-2
ASSPPGNTPEPLH
>TRBJ2-4|TRBV5-8
ASNSLPGSKNIQY
>TRBJ2-2|TRBV7-9
ASSFQGSGAGELF
>TRBJ1-2|TRBV7-2
ASSIQQGFHGYT
>TRBJ1-4|TRBV4-2
ASSQDFDSRSEKLF
>TRBJ2-5|TRBV5-1
ASSSRVAGGQETQY
>TRBJ1-5|TRBV28
ASSLSLQVNQPQH
>TRBJ2-1|TRBV7-8
ASSHRTSVGNEQF
>TRBJ1-1|TRBV6-1
ASSDPGSGSGTEVF
>TRBJ2-1|TRBV28
AVGGEWANEQF
>TRBJ1-6|TRBV18
ASSPAVSYNSPLH